Following are 8 T cell receptor beta chains from one sample sequenced in a study of cytomegalovirus exposure and HLA in healthy donors. PCR employed 60 Vbeta and 13 Jbeta primers. The assay was immunoSEQ multiplex PCR, and TCRdb's table has in-frame clones only and misses some. Altogether about 130,000 clones are present, about 8.5% being singletons, with the ten largest covering 5% to 6%. The sequenced material came from PBMCs. The receptors shown here come from a man between 40 and 49 years old in good health and CMV-seronegative.

The rearrangement links TRBV19 to TRBJ1-5; a weak D match, TRBD1 (6 bases). The germline V gene has CDR1 LNHDA and CDR2 SQIVND (reference sequence). Trimming cost V 2 bases and J 2 bases, with 7 bases left between them. CDR3 length equals 14 residues. The CDR3 nucleotides are TGTGCCAGTAGTATACAGGGGCGCAATCAGCCCCAGCATTTT. Residues: CASSIQGRNQPQHF. The whole variable domain, filled in from reference TRBV19 and TRBJ1-5, reads DGGITQSPKYLFRKEGQNVTLSCEQNLNHDAMYWYRQDPGQGLRLIYYSQIVNDFQKGDIAEGYSVSREKKESFPLTVTSAQKNPTAFYLCASSIQGRNQPQHFGDGTRLSIL.

In its sample, this clone was seen a few times. The rearrangement uses TRBV6-9 and TRBJ2-6; 7 bases agree with TRBD2. Looked up from germline, CDR1 is MNHGY and CDR2 is SVAAGI. This CDR3 contains 20 residues. With 5 bases clipped from V and 2 bases from J, the junction kept 18 bases outside the gene matches. The DNA of the CDR3 is TGTGCCAGCAGTCCGCCGGGGGGAGGGTTGAACAGTCCTGGGGCCAACGTCCTGACTTTC. Amino acids: CASSPPGGGLNSPGANVLTF.

Note on this clone: The identical CDR3 is also encoded by other nucleotide sequences in the sample. The rearrangement uses TRBV5-6 and TRBJ1-3; D perhaps matches TRBD1 (6 bases). The germline gives CDR1 SGHDT, CDR2 YYEEEE. The CDR3 is 15 residues long. Trimming took off 1 base at V and 7 bases at J, with 15 bases between the two ends. For the CDR3, the DNA is TGTGCCAGCAGCTTGTGGGCAGGGGTTGGGAACACCATATATTTT. It specifies CASSLWAGVGNTIYF.

This clone was counted a few times. One junction end does not reproduce the germline sequence, and a read error may be involved. The chain employs TRBV2 and TRBJ2-1; tentatively, D is TRBD1 (5 bases). This CDR3 region has 13 residues. Germline CDR1 SNHLY, CDR2 FYNNEI. CDR3 sequence reads: CASFVRRVNAQFF. The CDR3 DNA is TGTGCCAGCTTTGTTCGCAGGGTAAATGCGCAGTTCTTC. The whole variable domain, remainder taken from reference TRBV2 and TRBJ2-1, is EPEVTQTPSHQVTQMGQEVILRCVPISNHLYFYWYRQILGQKVEFLVSFYNNEISEKSEIFDDQFSVERPDGSNFTLKIRSTKLEDSAMYFCASFVRRVNAQFFGPGTRLTVL.

J is TRBJ1-2 and V is TRBV10-3, with a weak D call TRBD1 (5 bases). Germline assignment: CDR1 ENHRY and CDR2 SYGVKD. The CDR3 totals 13 residues. Trimming stripped 0 bases from V and 12 bases from J, with 14 bases between. The CDR3 spells CAISESSRAIDTF. DNA for the CDR3: TGTGCCATCAGTGAGTCGAGCAGGGCCATCGACACCTTC.

V gene TRBV11-1 combines with J gene TRBJ2-7, with TRBD2 as a possible D gene (6 bases). CDR3 length: 16 residues. Per germline, CDR1 SGHAT and CDR2 FQDESV (reference sequence). Trimming took off 5 bases at V and 0 bases at J, with 17 bases between the two ends. CDR3 in amino acids: CASSPGTVSSSYEQYF. The CDR3 DNA sequence: TGTGCCAGCAGCCCAGGGACTGTTTCTAGCTCCTACGAGCAGTACTTC.

This clone has only a few counts. The V call is TRBV7-2, the J call TRBJ2-7; no reliable D call. Germline V CDR1 and CDR2: SGHTA, FQGNSA. The CDR3 is made up of 14 amino acids. Trimming left V 0 bases short and J 3 bases short, with 9 bases between. CDR3 in amino acids: CASSLANTFYEQYF. CDR3 DNA: TGTGCCAGCAGCTTAGCGAACACCTTCTACGAGCAGTACTTC.

This clone was seen a few times. The chain uses TRBV5-1 and TRBJ2-5; 10 bases are a match to TRBD2. Germline CDR1 SGHRS, CDR2 YFSETQ. The ends lost 0 bases at V and 5 bases at J; junction bases unmatched: 7. This CDR3 spans 16 amino acids. The DNA for the CDR3 is TGCGCCAGCAGCTTGGCCAGCGGGGGGGCCCGGGAGACCCAGTACTTC. Translated: CASSLASGGARETQYF.